This passage covers 20 T cell receptor beta chains from one sample sequenced in a study of blood T cell repertoires in COVID-19. Assay used: immunoSEQ multiplex PCR; TCRdb lists only in-frame clones, some missing. The sample contains about 120,000 clones, over 65% of which appear only once. Sequencing was carried out using peripheral blood. These receptors were taken from a man in his sixties with acute or convalescent COVID-19.

V gene TRBV9 combines with J gene TRBJ1-6; perhaps TRBD1 as D (5 bases). V shed 4 bases and J shed 10 bases, with 18 bases lying between them. The V gene's germline CDR1 is SGDLS and CDR2 YYNGEE. The CDR3 contains 15 residues. The CDR3 sequence is CASSPVLAGNSPLHF. The CDR3 DNA reads as TGTGCCAGCAGCCCCGTCCTGGCAGGGAACTCACCCCTCCACTTT.

The chain employs TRBV18 and TRBJ2-5; TRBD1 aligns across 7 bases. Germline trimming cut 2 bases from V and 5 bases from J; bases unmatched to any gene: 5. The CDR3 totals 14 residues. CDR1 and CDR2 from the germline V gene are KGHSH and LQKENI. The CDR3, as DNA: TGTGCCAGCTCACCAAAAGGGGGCGGGGAGACCCAGTACTTC. Translated, it gives CASSPKGGGETQYF.

J is TRBJ1-4 and V is TRBV6-2 or TRBV6-3; a possible D gene is TRBD1 (5 bases). The CDR3 length is 15 residues. The V end was cut by 5 bases, the J end by 7 bases, with 17 bases between. Germline assignment: CDR1 MNHEY and CDR2 SVGEGT. The DNA of the CDR3 is TGTGCCAGCAGTCGCGGCGGGGCAGGTGGTGAAAAACTGTTTTTT. It codes for CASSRGGAGGEKLFF.

This clone was seen a handful of times. This chain connects TRBV5-1 to TRBJ1-6; a possible D gene is TRBD1 (5 bases). The length of the CDR3 is 14 residues. Trimming left V 4 bases short and J 9 bases short, with 14 bases between. CDR1 SGHRS and CDR2 YFSETQ come from the germline V gene. CDR3 protein: CASSNGQGFSPLHF. Written as DNA, the CDR3 is TGCGCCAGCAGCAACGGACAAGGATTTTCACCCCTCCACTTT.

The genes are TRBV7-2 and TRBJ2-5, with 7 bases aligning to TRBD1. CDR1 SGHTA and CDR2 FQGNSA come from the germline V gene. The CDR3 runs 14 residues. V trimming: 1 base; J trimming: 2 bases; junction bases outside the gene matches: 1. The CDR3, as DNA: TGTGCCAGCAGCTTAGACAGGGGTCAAGAGACCCAGTACTTC. Translated: CASSLDRGQETQYF.

The chain employs TRBV19 and TRBJ2-5; 11 nucleotides agree with TRBD2. Germline V gene sequence: CDR1 LNHDA, CDR2 SQIVND (reference sequence). This CDR3 is 16 amino acids long. V gave up 4 bases and J gave up 5 bases; unmatched junction bases: 9. CDR3 in DNA: TGTGCCAGTAGTACCGGGACTAGCGGAGTAATGGAGACCCAGTACTTC. Translation gives CASSTGTSGVMETQYF.

The rearrangement links TRBV7-9 to TRBJ2-5, with 9 bases matching TRBD2. Germline V gene sequence: CDR1 SEHNR, CDR2 FQNEAQ (reference sequence). The CDR3 consists of 14 residues. Losses at the gene ends were 5 bases for V and 3 bases for J; bases not matched to a gene: 4. Here the CDR3 DNA reads TGTGCCAGCAGCCTACGACTAGCGGAAGAGACCCAGTACTTC. It translates to CASSLRLAEETQYF.

This sequence joins TRBV15 and TRBJ2-1; D is possibly TRBD2 (6 bases). The CDR3 contains 19 residues. Germline lookup yields CDR1 LNHNV and CDR2 YYDKDF (reference sequence). Trimming removed 0 bases from V and 7 bases from J, with 25 bases in between. CDR3 amino acids: CATSRESLSYGSGGNEQFF. The CDR3 region has the DNA TGTGCCACCAGCAGAGAGTCTTTGTCGTACGGGAGTGGGGGGAATGAGCAGTTCTTC.

The chain combines TRBV2 with TRBJ2-7; D is perhaps TRBD1 (6 bases). This CDR3 has 14 amino acids. Germline-derived CDR1 and CDR2 are SNHLY and FYNNEI. V lost 6 bases and J 4 bases, leaving 16 bases between the germline ends. The chain's CDR3 is CASRYGTSSYEQYF. The CDR3 DNA reads as TGTGCCAGCAGGTACGGGACATCAAGTTACGAGCAGTACTTC.

DNA of the CDR3: TGTGCCAGTAGTATGGGGACAGGGCCAGAGACCCAGTACTTC. It translates to CASSMGTGPETQYF. The rearrangement joins TRBV19 to TRBJ2-5, with 9 bases matching TRBD1. The CDR3 is 14 amino acids. CDR1 LNHDA and CDR2 SQIVND come from the germline V gene (reference sequence). V was clipped by 3 bases and J by 4 bases; unmatched bases: 3.

The chain has TRBV19 and TRBJ1-3, with 7 positions matching TRBD1. Germline V gives CDR1 LNHDA, CDR2 SQIVND (reference sequence). V trimming: 5 bases; J trimming: 2 bases; junction bases outside the gene matches: 3. The CDR3 has 14 amino acids. The CDR3 DNA sequence: TGTGCCAGTAGTCGTACAGGGGCTGGAAACACCATATATTTT. The encoded protein is CASSRTGAGNTIYF.

The rearrangement links TRBV28 to TRBJ2-1; 8 bases are shared with TRBD2. The CDR3 has 14 amino acids. V lost 3 bases, J lost 6 bases, and 4 bases stayed unmatched. Germline V gives CDR1 MDHEN, CDR2 SYDVKM. As DNA, the CDR3 is TGTGCCAGCAGTTTCTCGGGGGGGAGCAATGAGCAGTTCTTC. Translating it yields CASSFSGGSNEQFF.

The J gene is TRBJ1-2, the V gene TRBV7-9, with 10 nucleotides matching TRBD1. The V and J ends lost 3 bases and 3 bases, in that order; junction bases with no gene match: 4. CDR3 size: 15 residues. Per the germline V gene, CDR1 is SEHNR and CDR2 is FQNEAQ (reference sequence). The DNA of the CDR3 is TGTGCCAGCAGCTTCGGACAGGGGGGCGACTATGGCTACACCTTC. Its protein is CASSFGQGGDYGYTF.

This clone was seen only once. The gene calls are TRBV25-1 and TRBJ2-3; D perhaps matches TRBD1 (6 bases). Trimming shortened V by 3 bases and J by 4 bases, and 11 bases separated the two germline ends. The CDR3 contains 14 residues. In germline, CDR1 is MGHDK, CDR2 SYGVNS. The CDR3, as DNA: TGTGCCAGCAGTGACCCTACAGGGTCAGATACGCAGTATTTT. This translates into CASSDPTGSDTQYF.

V and J are TRBV9 and TRBJ2-7; TRBD2 aligns across 9 bases. Losses at the gene ends were 2 bases for V and 6 bases for J; bases not matched to a gene: 9. The CDR3 runs to 15 residues. The germline V gene encodes CDR1 SGDLS and CDR2 YYNGEE. In nucleotides, the CDR3 is TGTGCCAGCAGCGTTACCGGGACTAGCTTTCCCGAGCAGTACTTC. Translated, it gives CASSVTGTSFPEQYF.

Note on this clone: The germline gene is not matched at one end of the junction; a read error may be the cause. The chain carries TRBV10-2 and TRBJ2-1; possibly TRBD2 for D (5 bases). CDR1 and CDR2 from the germline V gene are WSHSY and SAAADI. The CDR3 length is 15 residues. CDR3 DNA sequence: TGCGCCATCAGTGAGAGGCTAGCCGGCTACAATGAGCAGTTCTTC. It is translated as CAISERLAGYNEQFF.

The J gene is TRBJ1-6, the V gene TRBV11-2; 7 positions agree with TRBD1. J lost 9 bases, V lost 3 bases, and 14 bases had no gene match. CDR3 length: 17 residues. The germline CDR1 and CDR2 sequences are SGHAT and FQNNGV. The CDR3 loop is CASSFWGPTGSGSPLHF. The CDR3 nucleotides read TGTGCCAGCAGCTTTTGGGGGCCGACAGGGAGTGGTTCACCCCTCCACTTT.

This chain joins TRBV10-3 and TRBJ1-1; no definite D call. CDR1 and CDR2 (germline): ENHRY, SYGVKD. The CDR3 totals 15 residues. Trimming took off 2 bases at V and 0 bases at J, with 10 bases between the two ends. The CDR3 region has the DNA TGTGCCATCAGTGAGGCGGTCTTCATGAACACTGAAGCTTTCTTT. Its translation: CAISEAVFMNTEAFF.

V gene TRBV2 combines with J gene TRBJ1-1; weak D call: TRBD1 (6 bases). This CDR3 is 13 amino acids long. Trimming shortened V by 6 bases and J by 4 bases, and 12 bases separated the two germline ends. Germline assignment: CDR1 SNHLY and CDR2 FYNNEI. The CDR3 loop reads CASRDTGITEAFF. The CDR3 region has the DNA TGTGCCAGCAGGGATACAGGGATCACTGAAGCTTTCTTT.

V gene TRBV7-2 combines with J gene TRBJ2-5, with TRBD1 identical over 8 bases. V lost 1 base, J lost 2 bases, and 3 bases stayed unmatched. The CDR3 is 15 residues long. Germline values: CDR1 SGHTA, CDR2 FQGNSA. CDR3 bases: TGTGCCAGCAGCTTAGGACAGGGGAGGCAAGAGACCCAGTACTTC. Translating gives CASSLGQGRQETQYF.